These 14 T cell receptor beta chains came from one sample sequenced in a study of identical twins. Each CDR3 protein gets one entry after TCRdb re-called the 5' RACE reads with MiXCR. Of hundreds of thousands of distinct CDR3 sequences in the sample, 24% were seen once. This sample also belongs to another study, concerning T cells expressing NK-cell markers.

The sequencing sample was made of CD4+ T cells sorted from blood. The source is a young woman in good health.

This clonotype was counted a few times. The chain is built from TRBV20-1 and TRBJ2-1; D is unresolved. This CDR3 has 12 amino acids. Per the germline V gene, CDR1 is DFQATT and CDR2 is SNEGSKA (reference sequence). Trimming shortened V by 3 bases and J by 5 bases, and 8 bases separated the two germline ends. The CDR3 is CSARVYNNEQFF. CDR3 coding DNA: TGCAGTGCTAGGGTCTATAACAATGAGCAGTTCTTC.

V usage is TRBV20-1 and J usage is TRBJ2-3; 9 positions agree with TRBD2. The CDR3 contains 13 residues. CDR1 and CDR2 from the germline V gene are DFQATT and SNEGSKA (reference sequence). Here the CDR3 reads CSHWRGGGDTQYF. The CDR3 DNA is TGCAGCCATTGGCGGGGGGGCGGCGATACGCAGTATTTT.

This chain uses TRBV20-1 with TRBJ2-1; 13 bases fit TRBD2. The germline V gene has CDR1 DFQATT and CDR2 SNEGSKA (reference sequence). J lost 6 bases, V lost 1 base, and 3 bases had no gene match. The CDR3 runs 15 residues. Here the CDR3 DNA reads TGCAGTGCTAGAGGGACTAGCGGGAGCCTCAATGAGCAGTTCTTC. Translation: CSARGTSGSLNEQFF.

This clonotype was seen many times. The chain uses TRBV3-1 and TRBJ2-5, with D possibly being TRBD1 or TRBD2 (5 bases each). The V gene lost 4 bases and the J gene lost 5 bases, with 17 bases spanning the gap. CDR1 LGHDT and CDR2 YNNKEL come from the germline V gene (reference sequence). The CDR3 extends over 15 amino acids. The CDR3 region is CASSRSSGTGETQYF. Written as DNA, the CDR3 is TGTGCCAGCAGCCGTTCCTCCGGGACGGGGGAGACCCAGTACTTC.

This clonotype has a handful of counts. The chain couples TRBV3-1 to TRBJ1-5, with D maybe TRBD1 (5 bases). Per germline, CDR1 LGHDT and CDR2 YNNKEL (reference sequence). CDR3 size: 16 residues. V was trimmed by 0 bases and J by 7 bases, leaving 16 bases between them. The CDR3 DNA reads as TGTGCCAGCAGCCAAGATCAGCCCAGGGCAGGGCAGCCCCAGCATTTT. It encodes CASSQDQPRAGQPQHF.

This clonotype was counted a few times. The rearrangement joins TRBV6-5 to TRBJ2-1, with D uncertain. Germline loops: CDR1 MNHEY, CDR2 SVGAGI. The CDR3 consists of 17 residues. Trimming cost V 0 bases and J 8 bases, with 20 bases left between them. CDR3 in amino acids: CASSYSLKDGWEDEQFF. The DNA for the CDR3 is TGTGCCAGCAGTTACTCCCTTAAGGACGGATGGGAAGATGAGCAGTTCTTC.

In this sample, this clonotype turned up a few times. The CDR3 bases are TGCGGCCGCCTGGACAGGGCTGGAAACACCATATATTTT. Protein product: CGRLDRAGNTIYF. The chain recombines TRBV20-1 with TRBJ1-3, with 8 bases matching TRBD1. The V gene's germline CDR1 is DFQATT and CDR2 SNEGSKA (reference sequence). This CDR3 contains 13 residues.

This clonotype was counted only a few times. For the CDR3, the DNA is TGTGCCAGCCATAAGAGGGCTAGCGCCAACAATGAGCAGTTCTTC. This gives the protein CASHKRASANNEQFF. The chain is built from TRBV6-2 or TRBV6-3 and TRBJ2-1; possible D gene TRBD2, 6 bases. This CDR3 has 15 residues. The germline V gene has CDR1 MNHEY and CDR2 SVGEGT. Trimming took 8 bases from V and 5 from J, leaving 19 bases between them.

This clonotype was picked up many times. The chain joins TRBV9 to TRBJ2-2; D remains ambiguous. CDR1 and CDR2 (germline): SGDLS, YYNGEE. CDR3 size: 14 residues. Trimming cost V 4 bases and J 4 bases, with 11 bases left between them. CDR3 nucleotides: TGTGCCAGCAGCCCCCCACGACCCACCGGGGAGCTGTTTTTT. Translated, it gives CASSPPRPTGELFF.

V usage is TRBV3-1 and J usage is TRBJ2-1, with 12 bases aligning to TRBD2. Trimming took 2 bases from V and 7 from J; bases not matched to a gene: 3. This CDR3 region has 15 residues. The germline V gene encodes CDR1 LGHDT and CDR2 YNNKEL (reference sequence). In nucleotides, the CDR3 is TGTGCCAGCAGCCAAAGACTAGCGGGAGATAATGAGCAGTTCTTC. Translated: CASSQRLAGDNEQFF.

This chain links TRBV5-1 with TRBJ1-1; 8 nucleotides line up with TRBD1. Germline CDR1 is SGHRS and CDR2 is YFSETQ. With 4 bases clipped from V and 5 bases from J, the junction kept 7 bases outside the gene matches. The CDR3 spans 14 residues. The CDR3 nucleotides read TGCGCCAGCAGCCTAACCCGGACAGGGACTGAAGCTTTCTTT. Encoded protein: CASSLTRTGTEAFF.

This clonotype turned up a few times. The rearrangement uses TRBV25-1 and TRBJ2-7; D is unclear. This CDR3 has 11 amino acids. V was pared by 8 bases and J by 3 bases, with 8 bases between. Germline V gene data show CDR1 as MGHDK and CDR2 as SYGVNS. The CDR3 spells CASGWDYEQYF. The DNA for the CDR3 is TGTGCCAGCGGATGGGACTACGAGCAGTACTTC.

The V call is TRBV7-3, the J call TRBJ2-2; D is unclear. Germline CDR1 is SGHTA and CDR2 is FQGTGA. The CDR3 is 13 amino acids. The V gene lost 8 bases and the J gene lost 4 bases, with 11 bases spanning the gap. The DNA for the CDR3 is TGTGCCAGCGCCTTGAGCCGCACCGGGGAGCTGTTTTTT. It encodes CASALSRTGELFF.

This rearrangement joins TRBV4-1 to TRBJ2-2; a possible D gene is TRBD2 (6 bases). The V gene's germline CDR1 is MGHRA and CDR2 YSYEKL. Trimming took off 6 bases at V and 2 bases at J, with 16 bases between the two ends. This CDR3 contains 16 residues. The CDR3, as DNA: TGCGCCAGCAGAGAGTGGGCTAGCGACAACACCGGGGAGCTGTTTTTT. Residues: CASREWASDNTGELFF.